This TCR beta chain was sequenced in a study of TIL therapy for anti-PD-1-resistant metastatic lung cancer. Whole-study context: Median tumor PD-L1 proportion score was roughly 5.8%. Most patients had lung adenocarcinoma; a handful of tumors were EGFR-mutant, two ALK-rearranged; half smoked currently or formerly. Findings and caveats of the study: Patients were highly selected, enriched for treatment-naive, never-smoker and oncogene-addicted cases.

V lost 1 base to trimming and J lost 4 bases, with 16 bases between them. This CDR3 is built from 16 residues. Germline CDR1 and CDR2: LGHNA and YSLEER. Within the sample, this clone is large. The antigen remains undetermined. The libraries were made with immunoSEQ v3. The data were produced by immunoSEQ multiplex PCR, yet TCRdb's version contains in-frame clones alone and is incomplete. The sample includes some 43,000 clones, 70% to 80% seen only once; the top ten take about 15%. The sample's time point: pre-treatment sample, taken before nivolumab and TIL therapy. The sequenced sample was blood, obtained at baseline. The chain couples TRBV4-3 to TRBJ1-2; D perhaps matches TRBD1 (6 bases). The receptor's source is a man aged 65-85 years with non-small cell lung cancer. The CDR3 nucleotides are TGCGCCAGCAGCCAAGCGGCGGGGGACACCCCCTATGGCTACACCTTC. Its protein product is CASSQAAGDTPYGYTF.